Each of the 5 T cell receptor beta chains below was sequenced from the same sample in a study of shared clonotypes between healthy human individuals. Clones were read by immunoSEQ multiplex PCR, and TCRdb kept only the in-frame ones, dropping some. The sample records about 2.4 million clones, approximately 93% being singletons. The sample comprised naive CD4+ T cells from PBMCs. This sample's subset: CD45RA+ positively selected. The receptor set was obtained from a man aged 18 to 30 in good health. Some clones in this sample may be carry-over from other donors' samples.

This clone came up once. This rearrangement joins TRBV6-5 to TRBJ2-5; D is perhaps TRBD2 (6 bases). The end of the DNA fits TRBJ2-7 better, so the J call may be wrong. The CDR3 consists of 13 residues. Germline lookup yields CDR1 MNHEY and CDR2 SVGAGI. The CDR3 nucleotides are TGTGCCAGCCCTAGTGCGGGAACTTACGAGCAGTACTTC. Residues: CASPSAGTYEQYF.

V usage is TRBV15 and J usage is TRBJ2-7; D call uncertain. This CDR3 is 14 amino acids long. Germline values: CDR1 LNHNV, CDR2 YYDKDF (reference sequence). With 1 base removed from V and 6 bases from J, the gap between germline ends came to 13 bases. Written as DNA, the CDR3 is TGTGCCACCAGCAGAGGGGGTAACAGACCCGAGCAGTACTTC. It codes for CATSRGGNRPEQYF.

The chain employs TRBV11-2 and TRBJ2-7; tentatively, D is TRBD1 or TRBD2 (5 bases each). The CDR3 contains 15 residues. V was shortened by 5 bases and J by 3 bases, with 17 bases between the two germline ends. Germline lookup yields CDR1 SGHAT and CDR2 FQNNGV. The chain's CDR3 is CASSPGRSLDYEQYF. The CDR3 coding sequence is TGTGCCAGCAGCCCGGGACGGTCCTTAGACTACGAGCAGTACTTC.

The rearrangement links TRBV19 to TRBJ2-1; 14 positions match TRBD2. Germline V CDR1 and CDR2: LNHDA, SQIVND (reference sequence). The CDR3 extends over 14 amino acids. With 7 bases clipped from V and 12 bases from J, the junction kept 8 bases outside the gene matches. The CDR3 loop is CASTVTSGRVGQFF. The CDR3 bases are TGTGCCAGTACCGTGACTAGCGGGAGGGTCGGGCAGTTCTTC.

The V and J genes are TRBV18 and TRBJ1-2, with TRBD1 identical over 8 bases. This CDR3 comprises 15 residues. V lost 3 bases, J lost 4 bases, and 7 bases stayed unmatched. The germline gives CDR1 KGHSH, CDR2 LQKENI. In DNA form, the CDR3 reads TGTGCCAGCTCACCCGCCGGGACAGGATCCTATGGCTACACCTTC. This encodes CASSPAGTGSYGYTF.